A single sample gave rise to the 25 T cell receptor beta chains below, sequenced in a study of blood T cell repertoires in COVID-19. Method: immunoSEQ multiplex PCR; TCRdb's copy keeps in-frame clones and lacks some. In the table there are about 160,000 clones, 70% to 80% of which are singletons. Material for sequencing was peripheral blood. Every receptor here comes from a man between 60 and 70 years old with acute or convalescent COVID-19.

The chain combines TRBV3-1 (or the pseudogene TRBV3-2) with TRBJ2-1, with 9 bases aligning to TRBD1. Germline lookup yields CDR1 LGHDT and CDR2 YNNKEL (reference sequence). The CDR3 covers 14 residues. V was pared by 6 bases and J by 4 bases, with 4 bases of the junction left unmatched. The CDR3 region is CASRGTGFYNEQFF. As DNA, the CDR3 is TGTGCCAGCAGGGGGACAGGGTTTTACAATGAGCAGTTCTTC.

The V and J genes are TRBV6-5 and TRBJ1-2; D unresolved. CDR3 length: 12 residues. Germline-derived CDR1 and CDR2 are MNHEY and SVGAGI. With 8 bases removed from V and 2 bases from J, the gap between germline ends came to 9 bases. CDR3 amino acids: CASLGGNYGYTF. In nucleotides, the CDR3 is TGTGCCAGCTTGGGAGGGAACTATGGCTACACCTTC.

This chain joins TRBV10-1 and TRBJ1-2; 7 bases are shared with TRBD1. CDR3 length equals 15 residues. The V gene's germline CDR1 is WNHNN and CDR2 SYGVQD (reference sequence). J lost 0 bases, V lost 2 bases, and 3 bases had no gene match. CDR3 amino acids: CASSEGQDPNYGYTF. CDR3 in DNA: TGCGCCAGCAGTGAGGGACAGGACCCTAACTATGGCTACACCTTC.

CDR3: CASSQIRTGLNQPQHF. The CDR3 DNA follows: TGCGCCAGCAGCCAGATTAGGACAGGGCTAAATCAGCCCCAGCATTTT. The genes are TRBV4-1 and TRBJ1-5; TRBD1 matches 8 bases. Losses at the gene ends were 3 bases for V and 4 bases for J; bases not matched to a gene: 8. The CDR3 sequence is 16 residues long. Germline V gives CDR1 MGHRA, CDR2 YSYEKL.

About this clone itself: This is likely a read error, given that the CDR3 carries no conserved phenylalanine or tryptophan at its end. The chain combines TRBV10-3 with TRBJ1-1; 7 bases map to TRBD1. The CDR3 consists of 13 residues. Germline V CDR1 and CDR2: ENHRY, SYGVKD. Trimming took 10 bases from V and 1 from J; bases not matched to a gene: 6. CDR3 sequence: CATSGGRNTEAFL. CDR3 in DNA: TGTGCCACCTCAGGGGGACGGAACACTGAAGCTTTCCTT.

This chain connects TRBV10-2 to TRBJ1-1, with D maybe TRBD1 (5 bases). Per the germline V gene, CDR1 is WSHSY and CDR2 is SAAADI. Between the trimmed V and J ends, which lost 2 bases and 5 bases, there was a span of 9 bases. CDR3 length: 13 amino acids. The DNA for the CDR3 is TGCGCCAGCAGTGAGCAGGGAAGTACTGAAGCTTTCTTT. Protein sequence: CASSEQGSTEAFF.

The J gene is TRBJ2-7, the V gene TRBV2, with TRBD1 as a possible D gene (5 bases). Germline V gene sequence: CDR1 SNHLY, CDR2 FYNNEI. V was clipped by 7 bases and J by 6 bases, with 16 bases between them. The CDR3 extends over 13 amino acids. CDR3 protein: CASTNQVQGEQYF. The CDR3 DNA sequence: TGTGCCAGCACCAATCAAGTTCAGGGCGAGCAGTACTTC. Together with reference TRBV2 and TRBJ2-7, the CDR3 gives the full variable domain: EPEVTQTPSHQVTQMGQEVILRCVPISNHLYFYWYRQILGQKVEFLVSFYNNEISEKSEIFDDQFSVERPDGSNFTLKIRSTKLEDSAMYFCASTNQVQGEQYFGPGTRLTVT.

As for this clone: Because the CDR3's place on the DNA is in doubt, the DNA is left out and the CDR3 is given as listed by TCRdb. This chain joins TRBV24-1 and TRBJ1-5. CDR1 is KGHDR, CDR2 SFDVKD, per germline. A total of 15 residues make up the CDR3, ends included. Here the CDR3 reads CATSSSGFGDQPQHF.

At least ten counts were recorded for this clone. The V and J genes are TRBV10-1 and TRBJ1-1, with D maybe TRBD1 (5 bases). The CDR3 is 14 residues long. In germline, CDR1 is WNHNN, CDR2 SYGVQD (reference sequence). V was clipped by 0 bases and J by 8 bases, with 13 bases between them. The CDR3 is CASSESTRGGEAFF. The CDR3 bases are TGCGCCAGCAGTGAGTCGACTCGGGGGGGAGAAGCTTTCTTT.

This clone showed up just once. V and J are TRBV5-1 and TRBJ2-3; D is perhaps TRBD2 (7 bases). The CDR3 consists of 15 residues. Trimming removed 0 bases from V and 7 bases from J, with 15 bases in between. Germline V gene sequence: CDR1 SGHRS, CDR2 YFSETQ. The DNA of the CDR3 is TGCGCCAGCAGCTTGGGACGGGGGGCGGGAAATACGCAGTATTTT. Protein sequence: CASSLGRGAGNTQYF.

This chain joins TRBV6-4 and TRBJ2-3; perhaps TRBD1 as D (6 bases). V was pared by 3 bases and J by 3 bases, with 7 bases between. CDR3 length: 13 residues. The germline V gene encodes CDR1 MRHNA and CDR2 SNTAGT. CDR3 sequence: CASSEGGTDTQYF. The CDR3 bases are TGTGCCAGCAGTGAAGGGGGTACAGATACGCAGTATTTT.

The rearrangement links TRBV28 to TRBJ2-3, with D possibly being TRBD1 (5 bases). The V end lost 6 bases, the J end lost 3 bases, and 16 bases lay between the germline ends. The CDR3 runs to 15 residues. Germline V CDR1 and CDR2: MDHEN, SYDVKM. For the CDR3, the DNA is TGTGCCAGCAGCAGGGTGTCAGGTGATACAGATACGCAGTATTTT. Translated: CASSRVSGDTDTQYF.

The genes are TRBV7-2 and TRBJ2-7; 7 nucleotides match TRBD2. The CDR3 is 13 residues long. Germline V gene sequence: CDR1 SGHTA, CDR2 FQGNSA. Losses at the gene ends were 5 bases for V and 3 bases for J; bases not matched to a gene: 4. This chain's CDR3 is CASSATSFYEQYF. In nucleotides, the CDR3 is TGTGCCAGCAGCGCGACTAGCTTCTACGAGCAGTACTTC.

The chain recombines TRBV30 with TRBJ2-4; D is undetermined. The CDR3 is 15 amino acids. CDR1 and CDR2 from the germline V gene are GTSNPN and SVGIG (reference sequence). V shed 5 bases and J shed 0 bases, with 14 bases lying between them. CDR3: CAWDDVGLAKNIQYF. As DNA, the CDR3 is TGTGCCTGGGACGACGTGGGCCTAGCCAAAAACATTCAGTACTTC.

The rearrangement uses TRBV28 and TRBJ2-5, with 10 bases matching TRBD2. V shed 5 bases and J 5 bases; nucleotides not matched to a gene: 20. Germline lookup yields CDR1 MDHEN and CDR2 SYDVKM. The CDR3 is made up of 19 amino acids. CDR3 in DNA: TGTGCCAGCAGTGCACCATACCCCGTTAAAGCGGGGGGGCATGAGACCCAGTACTTC. Protein: CASSAPYPVKAGGHETQYF.

This clone came up a few times. The V and J genes are TRBV28 and TRBJ1-2; D is possibly TRBD1 (5 bases). Trimming removed 3 bases at V and 7 bases at J, with 15 bases between. Per the germline V gene, CDR1 is MDHEN and CDR2 is SYDVKM. The CDR3 length is 14 residues. The CDR3 DNA follows: TGTGCCAGCAGTTTGGGGCAGGTCGCAGGTGGCTACACCTTC. Its translation: CASSLGQVAGGYTF.

This clone was counted between two and nine times. The chain carries TRBV30 and TRBJ2-3, with 8 bases fitting TRBD2. The junction had 8 bases not matched to a gene; V was cut back by 5 bases and J by 7 bases. Germline V lookup: CDR1 GTSNPN, CDR2 SVGIG (reference sequence). The CDR3 is 13 amino acids. The CDR3 here is CAWGRAGGNTQYF. CDR3 DNA: TGTGCCTGGGGGAGGGCGGGGGGTAATACGCAGTATTTT.

This chain links TRBV9 with TRBJ1-3; tentative D call: TRBD1 (5 bases). Per germline, CDR1 SGDLS and CDR2 YYNGEE. This CDR3 has 18 residues. V lost 0 bases and J lost 0, with 16 bases in between. The CDR3 loop is CASSVETGTADSGNTIYF. CDR3 bases: TGTGCCAGCAGCGTAGAGACCGGGACTGCCGACTCTGGAAACACCATATATTTT.

In this sample, this clone turned up many times. The chain carries TRBV11-2 and TRBJ2-7, with D possibly matching TRBD1 (6 bases). This CDR3 region has 14 residues. Germline CDR1 is SGHAT and CDR2 is FQNNGV. V was shortened by 8 bases and J by 5 bases, with 19 bases between the two germline ends. CDR3: CASRLSQGKDEQYF. The CDR3 DNA sequence: TGTGCCAGCCGTCTTTCTCAGGGGAAGGACGAGCAGTACTTC.

V and J are TRBV21-1 and TRBJ2-7; the tabulated D call, TRBD1, remains unverified against the DNA. TRBV21-1 is shown as a pseudogene. The CDR3 is made up of 19 amino acids. The CDR3 is CASTVRGSSWRDRGYEQYF. The CDR3 DNA reads as TGTGCCAGCACGGTTAGAGGATCTAGTTGGCGGGACAGGGGCTACGAGCAGTACTTC.

The chain links TRBV18 to TRBJ1-6, with D unclear. CDR3 size: 17 residues. V lost 2 bases and J 0 bases, leaving 11 bases between the germline ends. Germline lookup yields CDR1 KGHSH and CDR2 LQKENI. The CDR3 loop is CASSPISSSSYNSPLHF. For the CDR3, the DNA is TGTGCCAGCTCACCAATTTCTTCGAGCTCCTATAATTCACCCCTCCACTTT.

The chain employs TRBV12-1 and TRBJ1-3; TRBD1, as called in the table, went unchecked against the DNA. TRBV12-1 is deemed a pseudogene. The CDR3 is made up of 16 amino acids. The CDR3 DNA is TGTGCCAGCAGCTCCAACAGTCCTCACTCTGGAAACACCATATATTTT. Its translation: CASSSNSPHSGNTIYF.

The chain couples TRBV18 to TRBJ2-2, with TRBD1 matching 10 bases. This CDR3 is 18 amino acids long. Trimming took 2 bases from V and 5 from J; bases not matched to a gene: 11. Germline CDR1 is KGHSH and CDR2 is LQKENI. CDR3 loop: CASSPTYGTGDFTGELFF. In DNA, the CDR3 is TGTGCCAGCTCACCAACGTATGGGACAGGGGATTTTACCGGGGAGCTGTTTTTT.

The V call is TRBV9, the J call TRBJ2-1; 12 positions agree with TRBD2. Trimming removed 4 bases from V and 5 bases from J; junction bases left unmatched: 7. The CDR3 has 16 residues. Germline CDR1 reads SGDLS; CDR2 reads YYNGEE. The CDR3 bases are TGTGCCAGCAGCCCCTGGACTAGCGGGGCCCACAATGAGCAGTTCTTC. Its protein product is CASSPWTSGAHNEQFF.

The CDR3, as DNA: TGTGCCAGTAGTATTCCAGGGGCAGTCTATGGCTACACCTTC. Translating gives CASSIPGAVYGYTF. The chain links TRBV19 to TRBJ1-2, with a weak D call TRBD1 (6 bases). Trimming cost V 3 bases and J 4 bases, with 12 bases left between them. CDR1 and CDR2 from the germline V gene are LNHDA and SQIVND (reference sequence). This CDR3 has 14 amino acids.